Listed below are T cell receptor beta chains from one sample, sequenced in a study of cytomegalovirus exposure and HLA in healthy donors. This table comes from immunoSEQ multiplex PCR, and its TCRdb copy is limited to in-frame clones, with some not included. The sample lists around 140,000 clones; 70% to 85% were seen once. The sequenced sample consisted of PBMCs. All receptors derive from a woman in her thirties or forties in good health and CMV-seronegative. Each CDR3 is given with its conserved first and last residue. Fields, in order: clone size, D gene, V gene, J gene, CDR3 DNA, CDR3 protein. D genes are given only for firm matches. Clone size is given for some rows only: seen once, a few or many times, or a class if the clone is expanded.

NA	NA	TRBV4-3	TRBJ1-2	TGCGCCAGCAGCCAAGACGGGGAAGGGTATGGCTACACCTTC	CASSQDGEGYGYTF
NA	TRBD1	TRBV19	TRBJ2-7	TGTGCCAGTAGATCTATAGGGGGCAACGAGCAGTACTTC	CASRSIGGNEQYF
NA	NA	TRBV30	TRBJ1-2	TGTGCCTGGAGTGTACTAGTCCGGAGGGTAGGATATGGCTACACCTTC	CAWSVLVRRVGYGYTF
NA	NA	TRBV9	TRBJ1-1	TGTGCCAGCAGCCAACAGGTTTGGACTGAAGCTTTCTTT	CASSQQVWTEAFF
NA	NA	TRBV11-2	TRBJ1-2	TGTGCCAGCAGCTTAGAGGGAGGCTATGGCTACACCTTC	CASSLEGGYGYTF
NA	NA	TRBV18	TRBJ2-3	TGTGCCAGCTCACCATTTTCAAGACTTATGGATACGCAGTATTTT	CASSPFSRLMDTQYF
NA	TRBD1	TRBV7-2	TRBJ2-7	TGTGCCAGCAGCTTCCGAGGGGGCGCGTACGAGCAGTACTTC	CASSFRGGAYEQYF
NA	NA	TRBV13	TRBJ2-7	TGTGCCAGCAGCCCCCGGGACTCCTACGAGCAGTACTTC	CASSPRDSYEQYF
NA	TRBD2	TRBV4-3	TRBJ2-3	TGCGCCAGCAGCCAAGACGGGACTAGCGGTACAGATACGCAGTATTTT	CASSQDGTSGTDTQYF
NA	NA	TRBV19	TRBJ1-4	TGTGCCAGTAGTATGGTGGGCTTGGATGAAAAACTGTTTTTT	CASSMVGLDEKLFF
NA	TRBD1	TRBV10-3	TRBJ2-7	TGTGCCATCAGTGAGTCGCACCGGGACAGGCGGAGCTCCTACGAGCAGTACTTC	CAISESHRDRRSSYEQYF
once	TRBD2	TRBV28	TRBJ2-1	TGTGCCAGCGGTCGAGCGGGAGTAAACAATGAGCAGTTCTTC	CASGRAGVNNEQFF
NA	NA	TRBV11-1	TRBJ1-1	TGTGCCAGCAGCTTATCAGGGAAGAACACTGAAGCTTTCTTT	CASSLSGKNTEAFF
few	NA	TRBV2	TRBJ1-3	TGTGCCAGCAGCCAGGAGGCACGCTCTGGAAACACCATATATTTT	CASSQEARSGNTIYF
NA	NA	TRBV10-3	TRBJ1-1	TGTGCCATCAGTGAGGAGGCACTGAACACTGAAGCTTTCTTT	CAISEEALNTEAFF
NA	NA	TRBV19	TRBJ2-7	TGTGCCAGTAGTATAGGCTACAGAAATTCCTACGAGCAGTACTTC	CASSIGYRNSYEQYF
NA	TRBD2	TRBV7-2	TRBJ2-1	TGTGCCAGCACCCGGGGACCTAGCGGGGTATACAATGAGCAGTTCTTC	CASTRGPSGVYNEQFF
NA	NA	TRBV5-1	TRBJ2-5	TGCGCCAGCAGCTTGGGACAGGTTCGAGAGACCCAGTACTTC	CASSLGQVRETQYF